Each of the 25 T cell receptor beta chains below was sequenced from the same sample in a study of T cell responses to AZD1222 COVID-19 vaccine. The repertoire was sequenced with immunoSEQ multiplex PCR; TCRdb's copy has only in-frame clones and lacks some. The sample gives under 110,000 clones, 90% of which show up once; 1% to 1.5% is in the top ten. The sample was peripheral blood, taken on day 0 of AZD1222 vaccination. The receptors originated from an adult in good health.

The rearrangement joins TRBV2 to TRBJ1-5, with D unresolved. CDR1 is SNHLY, CDR2 FYNNEI, per germline. V was clipped by 4 bases and J by 6 bases, with 10 bases between them. The CDR3 runs to 13 residues. For the CDR3, the DNA is TGTGCCAGCAGTGTGTCGATCGGTCAGCCCCAGCATTTT. Its translation is CASSVSIGQPQHF.

This chain links TRBV2 with TRBJ1-3; 7 bases match TRBD1. CDR1 and CDR2 from the germline V gene are SNHLY and FYNNEI. The V and J ends lost 7 bases and 6 bases, in that order; junction bases with no gene match: 12. The CDR3 runs 15 residues. CDR3 coding DNA: TGTGCCAGCATTCCGGGACAGTACTTTACAAACACCATATATTTT. Its protein product is CASIPGQYFTNTIYF.

The genes are TRBV28 and TRBJ1-6; D is undetermined. V dropped 7 bases and J dropped 6 bases, with 16 bases sitting between them. Germline-derived CDR1 and CDR2 are MDHEN and SYDVKM. This CDR3 is built from 15 residues. For the CDR3, the DNA is TGTGCCAGCACCACCCCGGGATCGGGTAATTCACCCCTCCACTTT. Its protein is CASTTPGSGNSPLHF. The variable domain in full, with the rest retrieved from reference TRBV28 and TRBJ1-6, is DVKVTQSSRYLVKRTGEKVFLECVQDMDHENMFWYRQDPGLGLRLIYFSYDVKMKEKGDIPEGYSVSREKKERFSLILESASTNQTSMYLCASTTPGSGNSPLHFGNGTRLTVT.

The table lists this clone with a count of one. The gene calls are TRBV7-9 and TRBJ1-6; 10 nucleotides line up with TRBD1. The CDR3 length is 14 residues. The V gene end was trimmed by 6 bases and the J gene end by 7 bases; junction bases not matched to a gene: 3. Germline loops: CDR1 SEHNR, CDR2 FQNEAQ (reference sequence). CDR3 bases: TGTGCCAGCAGGCCGGGACAGGGGAATTCACCCCTCCACTTT. It is translated as CASRPGQGNSPLHF.

DNA of the CDR3: TGTGCCAGCAGCTCAGGGGAAAAACTGTTTTTT. It yields the protein CASSSGEKLFF. The chain carries TRBV7-9 and TRBJ1-4; D is perhaps TRBD1 (5 bases). There are 11 residues in the CDR3. The V end was cut by 4 bases, the J end by 8 bases, with 5 bases between. The germline V gene encodes CDR1 SEHNR and CDR2 FQNEAQ (reference sequence). The full variable domain, rest sourced from reference TRBV7-9 and TRBJ1-4, is DTGVSQNPRHKITKRGQNVTFRCDPISEHNRLYWYRQTLGQGPEFLTYFQNEAQLEKSRLLSDRFSAERPKGSFSTLEIQRTEQGDSAMYLCASSSGEKLFFGSGTQLSVL.

The sample holds one count of this clone. The V call is TRBV24-1, the J call TRBJ2-2; D uncertain. Germline assignment: CDR1 KGHDR and CDR2 SFDVKD. Trimming shortened V by 1 base and J by 8 bases, and 4 bases separated the two germline ends. This CDR3 has 12 residues. The CDR3 spells CATSDLVGELFF. In DNA, the CDR3 is TGTGCCACCAGTGATTTAGTGGGGGAGCTGTTTTTT.

This sequence joins TRBV9 and TRBJ2-1, with a tentative D call TRBD1 (5 bases). Trimming removed 2 bases at V and 7 bases at J, with 10 bases between. The CDR3 is made up of 13 amino acids. Germline V gives CDR1 SGDLS, CDR2 YYNGEE. CDR3: CASSVNRQNEQFF. The CDR3 DNA is TGTGCCAGCAGCGTTAACAGACAGAATGAGCAGTTCTTC. The variable domain in full, completed from reference TRBV9 and TRBJ2-1, reads DSGVTQTPKHLITATGQRVTLRCSPRSGDLSVYWYQQSLDQGLQFLIQYYNGEERAKGNILERFSAQQFPDLHSELNLSSLELGDSALYFCASSVNRQNEQFFGPGTRLTVL.

The chain carries TRBV28 and TRBJ1-6; D remains unclear. This CDR3 has 13 amino acids. V gave up 7 bases and J gave up 9 bases, with 13 bases separating them. Germline CDR1 MDHEN, CDR2 SYDVKM. Here the CDR3 DNA reads TGTGCCAGCATGAGGGTCTTTGGTTCACCCCTCCACTTT. Amino acids: CASMRVFGSPLHF.

The CDR3 here is CAWSPTQAFGQYF. The CDR3 DNA is TGTGCCTGGAGTCCTACCCAGGCCTTCGGGCAGTACTTC. This rearrangement joins TRBV30 to TRBJ2-7, with D uncertain. The CDR3 is 13 amino acids. Trimming removed 2 bases from V and 9 bases from J, with 17 bases in between. Germline V gene data show CDR1 as GTSNPN and CDR2 as SVGIG (reference sequence).

V gene TRBV28 combines with J gene TRBJ1-2, with D maybe TRBD1 (5 bases). The CDR3 sequence is 14 residues long. Trimming shortened V by 1 base and J by 6 bases, and 12 bases separated the two germline ends. In germline, CDR1 is MDHEN, CDR2 SYDVKM. The CDR3 protein is CASSLLPGGNGYTF. CDR3 bases: TGTGCCAGCAGTTTATTACCGGGGGGGAATGGCTACACCTTC.

CDR3 region: CASSSLTGETQYF. The CDR3 region has the DNA TGTGCCAGCAGTTCGTTGACAGGAGAGACCCAGTACTTC. This chain uses TRBV27 with TRBJ2-5; maybe TRBD1 (6 bases). CDR1 is MNHEY, CDR2 SMNVEV, per germline (reference sequence). CDR3 length: 13 amino acids. V lost 4 bases and J lost 4, with 10 bases in between.

In nucleotides, the CDR3 is TGTGCCAGCAGCTTAGTGAACGGGGGGCCCCAGCATTTT. Its translation: CASSLVNGGPQHF. This chain joins TRBV7-9 and TRBJ1-5; TRBD1 is a possible D gene (5 bases). Trimming shortened V by 1 base and J by 9 bases, and 10 bases separated the two germline ends. From germline, CDR1 is SEHNR and CDR2 FQNEAQ (reference sequence). This CDR3 has 13 amino acids.

V and J are TRBV29-1 and TRBJ2-2; no reliable D call. The CDR3 totals 13 residues. Germline V lookup: CDR1 SQVTM, CDR2 ANQGSEA. The CDR3 DNA is TGCAGTGCCCGACCCTTTGCCGGCGGGGAGCTGTTTTTT. Protein: CSARPFAGGELFF.

This chain connects TRBV7-9 to TRBJ1-1, with D uncertain. Trimming pared 0 bases from V and 3 bases from J, leaving 8 bases between. The CDR3 is made up of 14 amino acids. Germline-derived CDR1 and CDR2 are SEHNR and FQNEAQ (reference sequence). CDR3 loop: CASSLASGDTEAFF. In DNA form, the CDR3 reads TGTGCCAGCAGCTTAGCGTCCGGGGACACTGAAGCTTTCTTT. The full variable domain, its missing parts supplied by reference TRBV7-9 and TRBJ1-1, is DTGVSQNPRHKITKRGQNVTFRCDPISEHNRLYWYRQTLGQGPEFLTYFQNEAQLEKSRLLSDRFSAERPKGSFSTLEIQRTEQGDSAMYLCASSLASGDTEAFFGQGTRLTVV.

Regarding this clone: Within the sample, other DNA sequences also encode this same CDR3. The rearrangement joins TRBV4-2 to TRBJ2-7, with 7 bases lining up with TRBD2. Losses at the gene ends were 1 base for V and 4 bases for J; bases not matched to a gene: 1. Germline-derived CDR1 and CDR2 are LGHNA and YNFKEQ. CDR3 length: 13 amino acids. The CDR3 sequence: CASSQGGGYEQYF. CDR3 DNA: TGTGCCAGCAGCCAAGGGGGGGGTTACGAGCAGTACTTC.

This chain uses TRBV10-3 with TRBJ2-7, with a weak D call TRBD1 (5 bases). With 2 bases removed from V and 4 bases from J, the gap between germline ends came to 15 bases. The CDR3 is made up of 15 amino acids. CDR1 and CDR2 from the germline V gene are ENHRY and SYGVKD. CDR3 in amino acids: CAISEGRAVPYEQYF. The CDR3 DNA is TGTGCCATCAGTGAGGGCAGGGCCGTACCTTACGAGCAGTACTTC.

The chain couples TRBV25-1 to TRBJ1-1; a weak D match, TRBD1 (6 bases). The CDR3 is made up of 12 amino acids. Trimming stripped 6 bases from V and 1 base from J, with 6 bases between. CDR1 MGHDK and CDR2 SYGVNS come from the germline V gene. The CDR3 DNA reads TGTGCCAGCAGACAGGGGAACACTGAAGCTTTCTTT. Translation gives CASRQGNTEAFF.

This clone has more than one count but fewer than ten. V is TRBV19 and J is TRBJ1-1, with D possibly TRBD1 on 5 matching bases. The CDR3 covers 13 residues. Trimming pared 9 bases from V and 3 bases from J, leaving 14 bases between. Per the germline V gene, CDR1 is LNHDA and CDR2 is SQIVND (reference sequence). CDR3 DNA: TGTGCCAGCCAGACGTGGGGGGACACTGAAGCTTTCTTT. Protein sequence: CASQTWGDTEAFF.

The CDR3 spells CASSIETGSYEQYF. In DNA, the CDR3 is TGTGCCAGTAGTATAGAAACAGGGAGCTACGAGCAGTACTTC. V and J are TRBV19 and TRBJ2-7, with a weak D call TRBD1 (6 bases). In germline, CDR1 is LNHDA, CDR2 SQIVND (reference sequence). CDR3 length: 14 residues. V lost 0 bases, J lost 3 bases, and 9 bases lay in between.

J is TRBJ1-1 and V is TRBV29-1; D is unclear. The CDR3 is 14 residues long. CDR1 SQVTM and CDR2 ANQGSEA come from the germline V gene. V was pared by 5 bases and J by 1 base, with 14 bases between. CDR3 region: CSVRVVGSNTEAFF. For the CDR3, the DNA is TGCAGCGTTAGAGTGGTGGGATCGAACACTGAAGCTTTCTTT.

This clone was picked up one time. This chain links TRBV5-4 with TRBJ1-2; D not certain. V was pared by 1 base and J by 7 bases, with 14 bases between. The CDR3 extends over 14 amino acids. Germline assignment: CDR1 SGHNT and CDR2 YYREEE (reference sequence). The CDR3: CASSLLSERLGYTF. CDR3 nucleotides: TGTGCCAGCAGCTTGTTATCGGAGAGGCTTGGCTACACCTTC.

V is TRBV7-9 and J is TRBJ2-3; TRBD2 aligns across 8 bases. Per the germline V gene, CDR1 is SEHNR and CDR2 is FQNEAQ (reference sequence). Trimming took 5 bases from V and 2 from J; bases not matched to a gene: 9. The CDR3 has 16 residues. This chain's CDR3 is CASSQLAAYFTDTQYF. In DNA form, the CDR3 reads TGTGCCAGCAGCCAACTAGCGGCGTATTTCACAGATACGCAGTATTTT.

This rearrangement joins TRBV2 to TRBJ1-6; possibly TRBD1 for D (6 bases). V dropped 5 bases and J dropped 4 bases, with 21 bases sitting between them. CDR1 SNHLY and CDR2 FYNNEI come from the germline V gene. CDR3 length: 18 amino acids. The CDR3 here is CASSLGGAYTGYNSPLHF. The CDR3 DNA reads TGTGCCAGCAGTCTAGGAGGAGCATATACAGGGTATAATTCACCCCTCCACTTT.

The chain has TRBV29-1 and TRBJ2-5; D may be TRBD1 (6 bases). V was cut by 6 bases and J by 1 base, with 9 bases left in between. CDR3 length: 12 residues. The V gene's germline CDR1 is SQVTM and CDR2 ANQGSEA. The CDR3 DNA sequence: TGCAGCGTGGGACAATCCCAAGAGACCCAGTACTTC. Its protein product is CSVGQSQETQYF.

This sequence joins TRBV28 and TRBJ1-4, with D perhaps TRBD1 (6 bases). The CDR3 loop spans 14 amino acids. The germline V gene encodes CDR1 MDHEN and CDR2 SYDVKM. Trimming stripped 8 bases from V and 5 bases from J, with 15 bases between. CDR3 DNA: TGTGCCAGCGCCCTTACAGGGTCCAATGAAAAACTGTTTTTT. It encodes CASALTGSNEKLFF.